These 9 T cell receptor beta chains share one sample of origin, sequenced in a study of cytomegalovirus exposure and HLA in healthy donors. It was with 60 Vbeta and 13 Jbeta primers that the PCR ran. The repertoire was sequenced with immunoSEQ multiplex PCR; TCRdb's copy has only in-frame clones and lacks some. The sample includes under 110,000 clones, roughly four fifths of them seen just once. The specimen sequenced was PBMCs. The source of these receptors is a man between 45 and 60 years old in good health and CMV-seronegative.

The genes are TRBV10-1 and TRBJ1-1; D is ambiguous. The CDR3 totals 13 residues. The V end was cut by 4 bases, the J end by 2 bases, with 8 bases between. The germline gives CDR1 WNHNN, CDR2 SYGVQD (reference sequence). CDR3 loop: CASSGRRNTEAFF. The DNA for the CDR3 is TGCGCCAGCAGTGGAAGGAGAAACACTGAAGCTTTCTTT.

In this sample, this clone turned up once. The V and J genes are TRBV7-2 and TRBJ1-1; maybe TRBD1 (6 bases). The ends were cut back, 5 bases at V and 4 bases at J, with 14 bases in the middle. Germline CDR1 and CDR2: SGHTA and FQGNSA. The CDR3 covers 14 residues. CDR3 region: CASSPPGGGTEAFF. The CDR3 DNA sequence: TGTGCCAGCAGCCCCCCTGGGGGCGGCACTGAAGCTTTCTTT.

The rearrangement links TRBV19 to TRBJ1-4, with a possible D match to TRBD1 (5 bases). V lost 3 bases, J lost 11 bases, and 13 bases lay in between. Looked up from germline, CDR1 is LNHDA and CDR2 is SQIVND (reference sequence). This CDR3 comprises 13 residues. CDR3 amino acids: CASSIPDRGKLFF. The CDR3 DNA reads TGTGCCAGTAGTATCCCGGATCGGGGGAAACTGTTTTTT.

The CDR3 spells CASSLVTGQPQHF. CDR3 sequence (DNA): TGTGCCAGCAGCTTGGTTACGGGGCAGCCCCAGCATTTT. The rearrangement uses TRBV5-6 and TRBJ1-5; no firm D call. Trimming cost V 0 bases and J 7 bases, with 8 bases left between them. The CDR3 contains 13 residues. Germline loops: CDR1 SGHDT, CDR2 YYEEEE.

The chain joins TRBV11-2 to TRBJ2-2, with 9 bases identical to TRBD2. J gave up 7 bases and V 5 bases, and 8 bases lay outside the gene matches. CDR3 length equals 15 residues. CDR1 and CDR2 (germline): SGHAT, FQNNGV. CDR3 DNA: TGTGCCAGCAGCCCCGGGACTAGCCGCAACGGGGAGCTGTTTTTT. This gives the protein CASSPGTSRNGELFF.

The CDR3 bases are TGTGCCAGCAGCCCCGGACAGGGGGCAACGGACGAGCAGTACTTC. Translated: CASSPGQGATDEQYF. This chain joins TRBV11-3 and TRBJ2-7, with 11 bases lining up with TRBD1. The germline gives CDR1 SGHNT, CDR2 YENEEA. J lost 5 bases, V lost 5 bases, and 8 bases had no gene match. The CDR3 totals 15 residues. The variable domain in full, completed from reference TRBV11-3 and TRBJ2-7, reads EAGVVQSPRYKIIEKKQPVAFWCNPISGHNTLYWYLQNLGQGPELLIRYENEEAVDDSQLPKDRFSAERLKGVDSTLKIQPAELGDSAVYLCASSPGQGATDEQYFGPGTRLTVT.

In its sample, this clone was seen a few times. The chain recombines TRBV5-5 with TRBJ1-1, with D tentatively TRBD1 (6 bases). With 0 bases removed from V and 1 base from J, the gap between germline ends came to 13 bases. Germline values: CDR1 SGHKS, CDR2 YYEKEE (reference sequence). The CDR3 consists of 16 residues. Written as DNA, the CDR3 is TGTGCCAGCAGCTTGGCCCCGGGACAAGGGAACACTGAAGCTTTCTTT. This encodes CASSLAPGQGNTEAFF. The full variable domain, in which reference TRBV5-5 and TRBJ1-1 provide the parts outside the CDR3, is DAGVTQSPTHLIKTRGQQVTLRCSPISGHKSVSWYQQVLGQGPQFIFQYYEKEERGRGNFPDRFSARQFPNYSSELNVNALLLGDSALYLCASSLAPGQGNTEAFFGQGTRLTVV.

The chain employs TRBV6-6 and TRBJ1-5, with 8 bases fitting TRBD1. The CDR3 sequence is 14 residues long. CDR1 and CDR2 (germline): MNHNY, SVGAGI (reference sequence). V lost 2 bases and J lost 8; bases outside the gene matches: 5. The CDR3 sequence is CASSYGQGTEPQHF. Written as DNA, the CDR3 is TGTGCCAGCAGTTACGGACAGGGAACGGAGCCCCAGCATTTT.

The V gene is TRBV19, the J gene TRBJ1-3, with 7 bases matching TRBD1. The CDR3 runs 16 residues. CDR1 and CDR2 from the germline V gene are LNHDA and SQIVND (reference sequence). The V gene end was trimmed by 8 bases and the J gene end by 0 bases; junction bases not matched to a gene: 10. The CDR3 region has the DNA TGTGCCAGTCGCCCGGGACAGAGATACTCTGGAAACACCATATATTTT. This encodes CASRPGQRYSGNTIYF.